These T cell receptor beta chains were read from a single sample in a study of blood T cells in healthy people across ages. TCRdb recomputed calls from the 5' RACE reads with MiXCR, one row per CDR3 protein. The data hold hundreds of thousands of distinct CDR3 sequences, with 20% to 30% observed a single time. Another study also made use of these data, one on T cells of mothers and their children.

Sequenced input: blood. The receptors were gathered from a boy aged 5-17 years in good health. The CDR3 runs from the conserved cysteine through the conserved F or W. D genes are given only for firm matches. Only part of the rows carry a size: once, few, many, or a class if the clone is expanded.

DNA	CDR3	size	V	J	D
TGTGCCAGCAGCCCTCCAGGCGGTTGGCGGGAGACCCAGTACTTC	CASSPPGGWRETQYF	NA	TRBV12-3/TRBV12-4	TRBJ2-5	NA
TGCAGTGCTAAGGCTAGCGGGATCGGAGAGCAGTACTTC	CSAKASGIGEQYF	NA	TRBV20-1	TRBJ2-7	TRBD2
TGTGCCACCAGTGATCCTCAGGGCAGGGCCTCCTACAATGAGCAGTTCTTC	CATSDPQGRASYNEQFF	NA	TRBV24-1	TRBJ2-1	NA
TGTGCCAGCAGCTGGACAGGGATGGACTATGGCTACACCTTC	CASSWTGMDYGYTF	few	TRBV7-2	TRBJ1-2	TRBD1
TGCGCCAGCAGCCACGGGACTAGCTGGGTTAGCGAGCAGTACTTC	CASSHGTSWVSEQYF	few	TRBV4-3	TRBJ2-7	TRBD2
TGTGCCAGCAGCAAAAGGGATCTAGCATTAGATGAGCAGTTCTTC	CASSKRDLALDEQFF	NA	TRBV4-2	TRBJ2-1	NA
TGTGCCAGTACCGCAGGCACAGATACGCAGTATTTT	CASTAGTDTQYF	NA	TRBV6-5	TRBJ2-3	NA
TGTGCCACCACCTTACGGGGGACCTATGGCTACACCTTC	CATTLRGTYGYTF	few	TRBV15	TRBJ1-2	NA
TGTGCCAGCAGGACACGGGGCTTCACGGATACGCAGTATTTT	CASRTRGFTDTQYF	NA	TRBV28	TRBJ2-3	NA
TGCAGTGCGTGGGACAACCAAGAGACCCAGTACTTC	CSAWDNQETQYF	few	TRBV20-1	TRBJ2-5	NA
TGTGCCACCAGCAGAGGAGGGCAAGAGACCCAGTACTTC	CATSRGGQETQYF	few	TRBV15	TRBJ2-5	NA
TGCAGCGTTGTCTGGCAGGAACCCATGAACACTGAAGCTTTCTTT	CSVVWQEPMNTEAFF	few	TRBV29-1	TRBJ1-1	NA
TGTGCCAGCAAGTTTCTTCAGGGGCACACTGAAGCTTTCTTT	CASKFLQGHTEAFF	NA	TRBV6-5	TRBJ1-1	NA
TGTGCCAGCACCGCCACCTCACAGGGAAGCGAGACCCAGTACTTC	CASTATSQGSETQYF	NA	TRBV5-4	TRBJ2-5	NA
TGTGCCAGCAGTTTAACTTCGCATGAAAAACTGTTTTTT	CASSLTSHEKLFF	NA	TRBV28	TRBJ1-4	NA
TGTGCCAGCAGCTTATACCCCGGGACAAGGAATGAAAAACTGTTTTTT	CASSLYPGTRNEKLFF	NA	TRBV7-3	TRBJ1-4	NA